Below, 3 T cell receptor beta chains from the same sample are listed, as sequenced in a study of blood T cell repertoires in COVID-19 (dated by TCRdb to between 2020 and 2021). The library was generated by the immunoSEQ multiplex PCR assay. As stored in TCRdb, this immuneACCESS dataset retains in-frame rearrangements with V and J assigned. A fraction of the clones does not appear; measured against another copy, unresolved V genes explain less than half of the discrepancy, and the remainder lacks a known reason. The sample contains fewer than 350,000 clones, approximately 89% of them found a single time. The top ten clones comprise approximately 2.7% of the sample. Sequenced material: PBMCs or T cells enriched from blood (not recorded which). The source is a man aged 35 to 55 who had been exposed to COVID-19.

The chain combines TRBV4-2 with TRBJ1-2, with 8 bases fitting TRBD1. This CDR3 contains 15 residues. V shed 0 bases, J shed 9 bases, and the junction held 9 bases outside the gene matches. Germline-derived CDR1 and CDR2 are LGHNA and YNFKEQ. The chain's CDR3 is CASSQDGSGGGSYTF. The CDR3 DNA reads TGTGCCAGCAGCCAAGATGGTTCAGGGGGCGGCAGCTACACCTTC.

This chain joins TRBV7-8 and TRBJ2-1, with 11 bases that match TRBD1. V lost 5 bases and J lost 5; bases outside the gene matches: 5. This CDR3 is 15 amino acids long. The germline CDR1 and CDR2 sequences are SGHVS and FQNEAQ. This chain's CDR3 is CASSTGQGVNNEQFF. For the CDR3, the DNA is TGTGCCAGCAGCACGGGACAGGGGGTGAACAATGAGCAGTTCTTC.

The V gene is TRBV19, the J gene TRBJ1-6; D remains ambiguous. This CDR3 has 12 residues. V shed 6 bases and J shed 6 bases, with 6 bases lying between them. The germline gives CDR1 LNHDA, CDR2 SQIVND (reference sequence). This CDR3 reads CASREINSPLHF. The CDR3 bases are TGTGCCAGTAGAGAGATTAATTCACCCCTCCACTTT.